The 23 T cell receptor beta chains below were found in one sample sequenced in a study of OX40 agonist ivuxolimab in advanced cancers. Clones were sequenced by immunoSEQ multiplex PCR, and TCRdb holds only the in-frame ones, with some missing. The sample has roughly 80,000 clones, over 75% seen once; the top ten hold less than 0.8%. The sequences come from CD4+ or CD8+ T cells sorted from blood, collected in a trial of the OX40 agonist ivuxolimab. These receptors were taken from an adult with an advanced solid tumor such as melanoma, head and neck, liver or kidney cancer.

This rearrangement joins TRBV4-3 to TRBJ2-6; a possible D gene is TRBD2 (7 bases). This CDR3 is 19 amino acids long. Germline values: CDR1 LGHNA, CDR2 YSLEER. Trimming removed 0 bases from V and 0 bases from J, with 15 bases in between. DNA of the CDR3: TGCGCCAGCAGCCAAGAAATTAGGGGGGGTAGCTCTGGGGCCAACGTCCTGACTTTC. Protein product: CASSQEIRGGSSGANVLTF.

V gene TRBV14 combines with J gene TRBJ2-1, with D perhaps TRBD2 (6 bases). This CDR3 region has 16 residues. CDR1 is SGHDN and CDR2 is FVKESK in the germline V gene. The V gene lost 1 base and the J gene lost 15 bases, with 25 bases spanning the gap. CDR3 region: CASSQGWVGGGGVWFF. The CDR3 nucleotides are TGTGCCAGCAGCCAAGGGTGGGTGGGAGGAGGTGGAGTCTGGTTCTTC.

The V and J genes are TRBV10-2 and TRBJ1-1, with 8 nucleotides matching TRBD1. Germline lookup yields CDR1 WSHSY and CDR2 SAAADI. The CDR3 sequence is 14 residues long. With 5 bases clipped from V and 3 bases from J, the junction kept 5 bases outside the gene matches. CDR3 nucleotide sequence: TGCGCCAGCAGTTTACAGGGGGGAGACACTGAAGCTTTCTTT. Its protein product is CASSLQGGDTEAFF.

V usage is TRBV5-4 and J usage is TRBJ2-1, with 9 positions matching TRBD2. CDR3 length equals 14 residues. Germline V gene data show CDR1 as SGHNT and CDR2 as YYREEE (reference sequence). The J segment lost 8 bases and the V segment lost 4 bases, leaving 7 bases of the junction unmatched. The CDR3 sequence: CASSAPAGGDEQFF. The CDR3 bases are TGTGCCAGCAGCGCCCCAGCGGGGGGCGATGAGCAGTTCTTC.

The V call is TRBV4-1, the J call TRBJ1-5; D is perhaps TRBD1 (5 bases). Germline-derived CDR1 and CDR2 are MGHRA and YSYEKL. V was trimmed by 1 base and J by 5 bases, leaving 15 bases between them. The CDR3 totals 16 residues. The CDR3 region has the DNA TGCGCCAGCAGCCAAGGTTTAGGCAGGGTATATCAGCCCCAGCATTTT. Translating gives CASSQGLGRVYQPQHF.

The CDR3 is CASSLGLAGTQETQYF. In DNA, the CDR3 is TGTGCCAGCAGCCTAGGACTAGCGGGGACCCAAGAGACCCAGTACTTC. The gene calls are TRBV5-4 and TRBJ2-5; TRBD2 matches at 12 bases. The CDR3 spans 16 residues. Germline V lookup: CDR1 SGHNT, CDR2 YYREEE (reference sequence). The ends lost 4 bases at V and 1 base at J; junction bases unmatched: 5.

V is TRBV29-1 and J is TRBJ2-3; 9 bases are a match to TRBD1. The CDR3 loop spans 14 amino acids. Germline CDR1 is SQVTM and CDR2 is ANQGSEA. The ends lost 4 bases at V and 0 bases at J; junction bases unmatched: 2. CDR3: CSVVQGASTDTQYF. CDR3 DNA: TGCAGCGTTGTACAGGGGGCTAGCACAGATACGCAGTATTTT.

The J gene is TRBJ1-2, the V gene TRBV6-5; 7 bases are a match to TRBD1. The CDR3 has 15 residues. Per germline, CDR1 MNHEY and CDR2 SVGAGI. The junction had 12 bases not matched to a gene; V was cut back by 6 bases and J by 5 bases. DNA for the CDR3: TGTGCCAGCAGGCCCCAGCAGGGGGGGGCTTATGGCTACACCTTC. Translated, it gives CASRPQQGGAYGYTF.

J is TRBJ1-2 and V is TRBV30; the match to TRBD1 covers 7 bases. In germline, CDR1 is GTSNPN, CDR2 SVGIG (reference sequence). V lost 3 bases to trimming and J lost 0 bases; unmatched junction nucleotides: 10. This CDR3 contains 16 residues. The CDR3 is CAWSRTGTVTNYGYTF. CDR3 DNA: TGTGCCTGGAGCCGGACCGGGACAGTTACTAACTATGGCTACACCTTC.

This clone appeared a single time. The chain uses TRBV7-9 and TRBJ2-3, with 9 positions matching TRBD1. This CDR3 has 15 amino acids. In germline, CDR1 is SEHNR, CDR2 FQNEAQ (reference sequence). Unmatched junction bases numbered 5, after V lost 5 bases and J lost 2 bases. The CDR3 is CASSRTGVDTDTQYF. CDR3 nucleotides: TGTGCCAGCAGCCGGACAGGGGTGGACACAGATACGCAGTATTTT.

The chain links TRBV6-5 to TRBJ1-2; perhaps TRBD1 as D (5 bases). Trimming stripped 6 bases from V and 2 bases from J, with 16 bases between. The germline V gene has CDR1 MNHEY and CDR2 SVGAGI. CDR3 length: 15 residues. The CDR3 region is CASSLNPTENYGYTF. The CDR3 coding sequence is TGTGCCAGCAGCCTCAACCCGACAGAGAACTATGGCTACACCTTC.

The genes are TRBV7-9 and TRBJ2-3; the match to TRBD2 covers 9 bases. CDR3 length equals 16 residues. CDR1 SEHNR and CDR2 FQNEAQ come from the germline V gene (reference sequence). Trimming at V came to 1 base and at J to 1 base, leaving 3 bases not matched to a gene. The CDR3 is CASSLGASGGTDTQYF. In DNA form, the CDR3 reads TGTGCCAGCAGCTTAGGTGCTAGCGGGGGCACAGATACGCAGTATTTT.

The chain carries TRBV19 and TRBJ1-5, with a weak D call TRBD1 (6 bases). The length of the CDR3 is 14 residues. From germline, CDR1 is LNHDA and CDR2 SQIVND (reference sequence). V was clipped by 7 bases and J by 2 bases, with 12 bases between them. In DNA form, the CDR3 reads TGTGCCAGTATCATAGGGGGGGGCAATCAGCCCCAGCATTTT. Its protein is CASIIGGGNQPQHF.

This clone was seen once. The chain links TRBV5-1 to TRBJ2-5; 7 positions match TRBD1. This CDR3 is built from 14 residues. J gave up 5 bases and V 4 bases, and 8 bases lay outside the gene matches. The germline gives CDR1 SGHRS, CDR2 YFSETQ. CDR3 sequence reads: CASSVPTGDETQYF. The DNA for the CDR3 is TGCGCCAGCAGCGTACCAACAGGGGACGAGACCCAGTACTTC.

V gene TRBV4-3 combines with J gene TRBJ1-2; a possible D gene is TRBD1 (5 bases). The V end was cut by 0 bases, the J end by 2 bases, with 7 bases between. The CDR3 has 14 residues. The germline CDR1 and CDR2 sequences are LGHNA and YSLEER. The CDR3: CASSQDRGNYGYTF. CDR3 in DNA: TGCGCCAGCAGCCAAGATCGGGGGAACTATGGCTACACCTTC.

The genes are TRBV20-1 and TRBJ2-7; 9 bases line up with TRBD2. The CDR3 runs to 11 residues. V was pared by 5 bases and J by 6 bases, with 2 bases of the junction left unmatched. Germline V CDR1 and CDR2: DFQATT, SNEGSKA (reference sequence). This CDR3 is CSAQTSGEQYF. The CDR3 coding sequence is TGCAGTGCTCAGACTAGCGGCGAGCAGTACTTC.

The chain has TRBV7-2 and TRBJ1-3; no clear D gene. This CDR3 spans 14 amino acids. The germline V gene encodes CDR1 SGHTA and CDR2 FQGNSA. Trimming pared 2 bases from V and 0 bases from J, leaving 5 bases between. Here the CDR3 DNA reads TGTGCCAGCAGCTTAAGACCCTCTGGAAACACCATATATTTT. It encodes CASSLRPSGNTIYF.

The J gene is TRBJ2-1, the V gene TRBV7-2; the match to TRBD1 covers 9 bases. Germline loops: CDR1 SGHTA, CDR2 FQGNSA. The CDR3 loop spans 15 amino acids. Trimming took 2 bases from V and 9 from J; bases not matched to a gene: 8. The CDR3 reads CASSLTGGVQGEQFF. The CDR3 coding sequence is TGTGCCAGCAGCTTAACAGGGGGCGTTCAGGGTGAGCAGTTCTTC.

J is TRBJ2-1 and V is TRBV9, with 10 bases identical to TRBD2. The germline V gene encodes CDR1 SGDLS and CDR2 YYNGEE. The CDR3 has 19 residues. Trimming took 0 bases from V and 3 from J; bases not matched to a gene: 12. CDR3 protein: CASSVATQGAGGLYNEQFF. CDR3 nucleotides: TGTGCCAGCAGCGTAGCTACCCAGGGAGCGGGGGGGCTCTACAATGAGCAGTTCTTC.

This rearrangement joins TRBV19 to TRBJ1-6, with D hard to call. The V gene's germline CDR1 is LNHDA and CDR2 SQIVND (reference sequence). CDR3 size: 15 residues. Between the trimmed V and J ends, which lost 5 bases and 8 bases, there was a span of 16 bases. CDR3 in amino acids: CASSDRALGYSPLHF. As DNA, the CDR3 is TGTGCCAGTAGTGACCGGGCCCTAGGGTATTCACCCCTCCACTTT.

This clone was found a few times. The gene calls are TRBV18 and TRBJ1-3; no clear D gene. Trimming removed 3 bases from V and 0 bases from J, with 15 bases in between. The CDR3 has 17 residues. Germline assignment: CDR1 KGHSH and CDR2 LQKENI. The CDR3 sequence is CASSPAALGSSGNTIYF. The CDR3 coding sequence is TGTGCCAGCTCACCTGCGGCTTTAGGCAGCTCTGGAAACACCATATATTTT.

The genes are TRBV4-3 and TRBJ2-1; 8 nucleotides line up with TRBD2. The CDR3 has 19 amino acids. The V gene end was trimmed by 0 bases and the J gene end by 3 bases; junction bases not matched to a gene: 13. Germline V gene sequence: CDR1 LGHNA, CDR2 YSLEER. CDR3 DNA: TGCGCCAGCAGCCAAGATAGAGGCAGCAGCGGGAGTTTCTACAATGAGCAGTTCTTC. Its protein is CASSQDRGSSGSFYNEQFF.

The rearrangement uses TRBV14 and TRBJ1-1; no firm D call. This CDR3 is 11 amino acids long. Germline V CDR1 and CDR2: SGHDN, FVKESK. Trimming cost V 3 bases and J 7 bases, with 6 bases left between them. The CDR3 sequence is CASSQEIEAFF. CDR3 in DNA: TGTGCCAGCAGCCAGGAGATTGAAGCTTTCTTT.